What follows is one T cell receptor (beta chain) and its context. Germline V gives CDR1 SGDLS, CDR2 YYNGEE. The germline V and J ends were trimmed by 0 bases and 2 bases, with 8 bases remaining between them. CDR3 size: 14 residues. These data are taken from a study of blood T cell repertoires in COVID-19. Study background: Both acute and convalescent COVID-19 samples were obtained from the United States, Italy and Spain. Sample material is recorded as cDNA or gDNA derived from T cells, B-cell-depleted T cells, or PBMCs.

The authors' processing: Quantification of nucleated cells was approximated via reference gene primer amplification. Only in-frame clones appear in the TCRdb table, and some are missing; sequencing was by immunoSEQ multiplex PCR. Clone size and the V and J calls come from that table; the DNA yielded D and trimming. Altogether around 300,000 clones are present, roughly 90% being singletons, with the ten largest covering less than 0.95%. Input material: peripheral blood. This TCR came from a woman aged 40-49 years who had recovered from COVID-19. The gene calls are TRBV9 and TRBJ1-2; D remains ambiguous. As DNA, the CDR3 is TGTGCCAGCAGCGTAGGAGGCGGGAACTATGGCTACACCTTC. It yields the protein CASSVGGGNYGYTF.